This TCR beta chain was sequenced for a study of blood T cell repertoires in COVID-19. For the study at large: Whether acute or convalescent, the COVID-19 samples came from the United States, Italy and Spain.

Sequencing used immunoSEQ multiplex PCR; TCRdb keeps in-frame clones, though not all of them. The table records about 14,000 clones, 87% of them present only once. The CDR3 totals 16 residues. Germline V CDR1 and CDR2: SGHRS, YFSETQ. V was cut by 5 bases and J by 4 bases, with 18 bases left in between. The clonotype comes from a human donor with active COVID-19. The donor label of this sample is uncertain. The specimen sequenced was peripheral blood. The V call is TRBV5-1, the J call TRBJ1-4; D gene unclear. CDR3 in amino acids: CASSGPLGEFNEKLFF. CDR3 sequence (DNA): TGCGCCAGCAGTGGCCCCCTCGGAGAATTTAATGAAAAACTGTTTTTT.